This entry lists 30 T cell receptor beta chains sequenced from one sample in a study of T cells after yellow fever vaccination. TCRdb independently ran MiXCR on the 5' RACE reads; one entry per CDR3 protein. This table has a few hundred thousand distinct CDR3 sequences, around an eighth appearing once. The sequenced sample was CD4+ T cells sorted from PBMCs, obtained 15 days after the yellow fever booster vaccination. These receptors all stem from a man younger than 35 who received the YFV17D yellow fever vaccine.

This clonotype has ten or more counts. The V gene is TRBV9, the J gene TRBJ2-1; D is uncertain. CDR3 length: 13 residues. Germline CDR1 is SGDLS and CDR2 is YYNGEE. Trimming shortened V by 0 bases and J by 11 bases, and 12 bases separated the two germline ends. The CDR3 reads CASSVELGTKQFF. The CDR3 DNA reads TGTGCCAGCAGCGTAGAGTTAGGCACGAAGCAGTTCTTC.

This clonotype was seen ten or more times. The chain is built from TRBV10-3 and TRBJ2-2; TRBD2 aligns across 8 bases. Trimming took 6 bases from V and 0 from J; bases not matched to a gene: 3. The CDR3 covers 15 residues. CDR1 ENHRY and CDR2 SYGVKD come from the germline V gene. CDR3 sequence (DNA): TGTGCCATCAGCGTTAGCGGGGCGAACACCGGGGAGCTGTTTTTT. This codes for CAISVSGANTGELFF.

V gene TRBV23-1 combines with J gene TRBJ2-7; a weak D match, TRBD1 (6 bases). TRBV23-1 is given ORF status, its function remaining uncertain. V dropped 7 bases and J dropped 3 bases, with 10 bases sitting between them. This CDR3 has 12 amino acids. The DNA for the CDR3 is TGCGCCAGCACTCAGGGGTGCTACGAGCAGTACGTC. Translating it yields CASTQGCYEQYV.

This chain joins TRBV11-1 and TRBJ1-4; tentative D call: TRBD1 (5 bases). Germline assignment: CDR1 SGHAT and CDR2 FQDESV (reference sequence). The CDR3 sequence is 17 residues long. V lost 5 bases, J lost 0 bases, and 16 bases lay in between. In DNA form, the CDR3 reads TGTGCCAGCAGCCCCTCCCGCCCGACAGCAACTAATGAAAAACTGTTTTTT. Translated, it gives CASSPSRPTATNEKLFF.

This clonotype was observed a handful of times. The V gene is TRBV4-1, the J gene TRBJ1-5; D may be TRBD1 (5 bases). Deletions cut 4 bases from V and 5 bases from J, with 18 bases between. The length of the CDR3 is 16 residues. Per germline, CDR1 MGHRA and CDR2 YSYEKL. As DNA, the CDR3 is TGCGCCAGCAGCCCAAGATCGTTGGGCAGGGATCAGCCCCAGCATTTT. It specifies CASSPRSLGRDQPQHF.

The sample holds a few counts of this clonotype. This chain uses TRBV18 with TRBJ1-5; D gene ambiguous. Trimming stripped 5 bases from V and 3 bases from J, with 11 bases between. This CDR3 spans 14 amino acids. Germline CDR1 and CDR2: KGHSH and LQKENI. The CDR3 sequence is CASSYVRLNQPQHF. CDR3 DNA: TGTGCCAGCTCATACGTAAGACTCAATCAGCCCCAGCATTTT. Supplemented by reference TRBV18 and TRBJ1-5, the full variable domain reads NAGVMQNPRHLVRRRGQEARLRCSPMKGHSHVYWYRQLPEEGLKFMVYLQKENIIDESGMPKERFSAEFPKEGPSILRIQQVVRGDSAAYFCASSYVRLNQPQHFGDGTRLSIL.

The chain carries TRBV6-5 and TRBJ2-5; 12 bases agree with TRBD2. Germline CDR1 reads MNHEY; CDR2 reads SVGAGI. Trimming at V came to 8 bases and at J to 6 bases, leaving 10 bases not matched to a gene. The CDR3 consists of 15 residues. The CDR3 sequence: CASWPSGTSGQTQYF. Here the CDR3 DNA reads TGTGCCAGCTGGCCCTCCGGGACTAGCGGGCAGACCCAGTACTTC.

This clonotype was found a few times. The chain employs TRBV20-1 and TRBJ2-1, with 8 bases identical to TRBD2. After removal of 0 bases from V and 5 bases from J, the junction contained 6 bases not matched to a gene. CDR1 and CDR2 (germline): DFQATT, SNEGSKA (reference sequence). The length of the CDR3 is 15 residues. CDR3 coding DNA: TGCAGTGCTAGAGATCCTAGCGGGCTCGACAATGAGCAGTTCTTC. It yields the protein CSARDPSGLDNEQFF.

This clonotype was seen a few times. V is TRBV11-2 and J is TRBJ2-5; D not certain. The germline V gene encodes CDR1 SGHAT and CDR2 FQNNGV. V gave up 2 bases and J gave up 6 bases, with 10 bases separating them. The CDR3 length is 13 residues. The CDR3 DNA is TGTGCCAGCAGCTTACTGGGGTGGAAGACCCAGTACTTC. Encoded protein: CASSLLGWKTQYF.

A few counts support this clonotype. The rearrangement joins TRBV6-1 to TRBJ1-1, with D possibly being TRBD1 (5 bases). Germline CDR1 and CDR2: MNHNS and SASEGT. V shed 3 bases and J shed 8 bases, with 13 bases lying between them. The CDR3 is made up of 13 amino acids. The CDR3 nucleotides read TGTGCCAGCAGTGACACTATACAGGCCGAAGCTTTCTTT. It is translated as CASSDTIQAEAFF.

V and J are TRBV9 and TRBJ1-6; no clear D gene. From germline, CDR1 is SGDLS and CDR2 YYNGEE. V was trimmed by 0 bases and J by 6 bases, leaving 13 bases between them. This CDR3 region has 16 residues. The CDR3 sequence is CASSVGREPINSPLHF. The DNA of the CDR3 is TGTGCCAGCAGCGTAGGAAGAGAACCGATTAATTCACCCCTCCACTTT.

This clonotype was seen a few times. The rearrangement uses TRBV15 and TRBJ2-1; the match to TRBD2 covers 7 bases. The CDR3 is 15 amino acids. Trimming cost V 8 bases and J 3 bases; bases outside gene matches: 10. Germline V CDR1 and CDR2: LNHNV, YYDKDF (reference sequence). This chain's CDR3 is CATGRGTQLYNEQFF. CDR3 nucleotides: TGTGCCACCGGGCGGGGGACCCAACTCTACAATGAGCAGTTCTTC.

This clonotype was observed a handful of times. V is TRBV9 and J is TRBJ2-5; no reliable D call. CDR1 is SGDLS and CDR2 is YYNGEE in the germline V gene. CDR3 length: 12 residues. Trimming cost V 2 bases and J 5 bases, with 7 bases left between them. Written as DNA, the CDR3 is TGTGCCAGCAGCGTTGGAAGGGAGACCCAGTACTTC. It translates to CASSVGRETQYF. Based on the CDR3 plus reference TRBV9 and TRBJ2-5, the full variable domain is DSGVTQTPKHLITATGQRVTLRCSPRSGDLSVYWYQQSLDQGLQFLIQYYNGEERAKGNILERFSAQQFPDLHSELNLSSLELGDSALYFCASSVGRETQYFGPGTRLLVL.

The J gene is TRBJ1-6, the V gene TRBV19; no reliable D call. There are 16 residues in the CDR3. Germline-derived CDR1 and CDR2 are LNHDA and SQIVND (reference sequence). Trimming cost V 6 bases and J 7 bases, with 19 bases left between them. The CDR3 reads CASRQNRVRGNSPLHF. The CDR3 coding sequence is TGTGCCAGTAGACAAAATAGGGTACGGGGAAATTCACCCCTCCACTTT.

V and J are TRBV20-1 and TRBJ2-1, with 10 bases lining up with TRBD2. Germline loops: CDR1 DFQATT, CDR2 SNEGSKA (reference sequence). The CDR3 consists of 17 residues. V trimming: 3 bases; J trimming: 8 bases; junction bases outside the gene matches: 16. CDR3 sequence (DNA): TGCAGTGCTAGGTCCCTCCTACTAGCGGGAACTGGCTATGAGCAGTTCTTC. Encoded protein: CSARSLLLAGTGYEQFF.

This clonotype was counted between two and nine times. The chain combines TRBV2 with TRBJ2-7, with 8 bases that match TRBD1. Germline lookup yields CDR1 SNHLY and CDR2 FYNNEI. The CDR3 is made up of 13 amino acids. The V and J ends lost 6 bases and 5 bases, in that order; junction bases with no gene match: 6. The CDR3 loop is CASRGTGYNEQYF. In DNA, the CDR3 is TGTGCCAGCAGGGGGACAGGATACAACGAGCAGTACTTC. The variable domain in full, with the rest retrieved from reference TRBV2 and TRBJ2-7, is EPEVTQTPSHQVTQMGQEVILRCVPISNHLYFYWYRQILGQKVEFLVSFYNNEISEKSEIFDDQFSVERPDGSNFTLKIRSTKLEDSAMYFCASRGTGYNEQYFGPGTRLTVT.

This clonotype was detected many times. The chain recombines TRBV12-3 or TRBV12-4 with TRBJ2-7; D perhaps matches TRBD2 (6 bases). Trimming removed 3 bases at V and 7 bases at J, with 13 bases between. There are 13 residues in the CDR3. The CDR3 bases are TGTGCCAGCAGTTTCGAATCTCGGGGGGAGCAGTACGTC. As protein: CASSFESRGEQYV.

This clonotype was counted between two and nine times. The chain has TRBV6-5 and TRBJ2-3; D may be TRBD1 (6 bases). Germline V CDR1 and CDR2: MNHEY, SVGAGI. Trimming stripped 6 bases from V and 6 bases from J, with 13 bases between. This CDR3 comprises 13 residues. CDR3 amino acids: CASSPYREDTQYF. In DNA form, the CDR3 reads TGTGCCAGCAGCCCGTACAGGGAGGATACGCAGTATTTT.

This clonotype was observed a handful of times. The rearrangement uses TRBV3-1 and TRBJ2-7, with no clear D. CDR3 size: 13 residues. Germline CDR1 is LGHDT and CDR2 is YNNKEL (reference sequence). The V gene lost 3 bases and the J gene lost 2 bases, with 8 bases spanning the gap. Here the CDR3 reads CASSQGHPYEQYF. The CDR3 nucleotides read TGTGCCAGCAGCCAGGGTCATCCCTACGAGCAGTACTTC.

The V gene is TRBV5-1, the J gene TRBJ2-1; possibly TRBD1 for D (5 bases). Trimming shortened V by 2 bases and J by 2 bases, and 14 bases separated the two germline ends. The CDR3 is 16 residues long. Germline CDR1 reads SGHRS; CDR2 reads YFSETQ. The CDR3 DNA reads as TGCGCCAGCAGCTTAGACAGCCGTACCCCCTACAATGAGCAGTTCTTC. Its translation: CASSLDSRTPYNEQFF. Supplemented by reference TRBV5-1 and TRBJ2-1, the full variable domain reads KAGVTQTPRYLIKTRGQQVTLSCSPISGHRSVSWYQQTPGQGLQFLFEYFSETQRNKGNFPGRFSGRQFSNSRSEMNVSTLELGDSALYLCASSLDSRTPYNEQFFGPGTRLTVL.

Here the CDR3 reads CASSKNRETQYF. The CDR3 DNA reads TGTGCCAGCAGCAAAAACAGGGAGACCCAGTACTTC. The genes are TRBV7-2 and TRBJ2-5, with a tentative D call TRBD1 (5 bases). Germline CDR1 is SGHTA and CDR2 is FQGNSA. Trimming pared 5 bases from V and 5 bases from J, leaving 9 bases between. This CDR3 comprises 12 residues.

This chain uses TRBV2 with TRBJ1-5; D remains ambiguous. The ends were cut back, 5 bases at V and 4 bases at J, with 15 bases in the middle. CDR3 length equals 15 residues. Germline V lookup: CDR1 SNHLY, CDR2 FYNNEI. The CDR3 sequence is CASSYPARLNQPQHF. The CDR3 DNA follows: TGTGCCAGCAGTTACCCTGCCCGTCTTAATCAGCCCCAGCATTTT. Full variable domain (remainder filled in from reference TRBV2 and TRBJ1-5): EPEVTQTPSHQVTQMGQEVILRCVPISNHLYFYWYRQILGQKVEFLVSFYNNEISEKSEIFDDQFSVERPDGSNFTLKIRSTKLEDSAMYFCASSYPARLNQPQHFGDGTRLSIL.

This clonotype was seen ten or more times. This sequence joins TRBV4-1 and TRBJ1-1; D is unclear. The germline gives CDR1 MGHRA, CDR2 YSYEKL. The V end was cut by 2 bases, the J end by 1 base, with 14 bases between. The CDR3 runs 16 residues. CDR3 residues: CASSQPRNPENTEAFF. Here the CDR3 DNA reads TGCGCCAGCAGCCAACCCAGGAACCCCGAGAACACTGAAGCTTTCTTT.

This clonotype came up a few times. The genes are TRBV5-1 and TRBJ2-1; 8 nucleotides agree with TRBD2. The length of the CDR3 is 14 residues. Looked up from germline, CDR1 is SGHRS and CDR2 is YFSETQ. With 3 bases clipped from V and 8 bases from J, the junction kept 7 bases outside the gene matches. DNA for the CDR3: TGCGCCAGCAGCTGGCGGGAGGCCCGCGATGAGCAGTTCTTC. Amino acid sequence: CASSWREARDEQFF. Variable domain in full (rest from reference TRBV5-1 and TRBJ2-1): KAGVTQTPRYLIKTRGQQVTLSCSPISGHRSVSWYQQTPGQGLQFLFEYFSETQRNKGNFPGRFSGRQFSNSRSEMNVSTLELGDSALYLCASSWREARDEQFFGPGTRLTVL.

This clonotype occurred a few times. The chain uses TRBV4-1 and TRBJ1-2, with D possibly being TRBD1 (6 bases). This CDR3 is built from 14 residues. The germline V gene has CDR1 MGHRA and CDR2 YSYEKL. Between the trimmed V and J ends, which lost 0 bases and 8 bases, there was a span of 13 bases. The CDR3 region has the DNA TGCGCCAGCAGCCAAGATGAACAGGGACGGGGCTACACCTTC. This sequence encodes CASSQDEQGRGYTF.

At least ten counts were recorded for this clonotype. This chain links TRBV4-3 with TRBJ2-5; a possible D gene is TRBD2 (5 bases). CDR1 is LGHNA, CDR2 YSLEER, per germline. Trimming left V 0 bases short and J 1 base short, with 6 bases between. CDR3 length: 14 residues. Here the CDR3 reads CASSQELAQETQYF. As DNA, the CDR3 is TGCGCCAGCAGCCAAGAGCTAGCCCAAGAGACCCAGTACTTC.

Ten or more counts support this clonotype. The CDR3 sequence: CSVHGGAGANVLTF. For the CDR3, the DNA is TGCAGCGTTCACGGCGGGGCTGGGGCCAACGTCCTGACTTTC. The V and J genes are TRBV29-1 and TRBJ2-6; the D gene is possibly TRBD2 (6 bases). This CDR3 is 14 amino acids long. The germline V gene has CDR1 SQVTM and CDR2 ANQGSEA. Deletions cut 5 bases from V and 2 bases from J, with 10 bases between.

This clonotype turned up a few times. The rearrangement uses TRBV7-2 and TRBJ1-2; TRBD1 aligns across 9 bases. Germline V gives CDR1 SGHTA, CDR2 FQGNSA. The J segment lost 4 bases and the V segment lost 6 bases, leaving 6 bases of the junction unmatched. The CDR3 covers 14 residues. This CDR3 is CASRETGGAYGYTF. CDR3 bases: TGTGCCAGCAGAGAAACAGGGGGCGCCTATGGCTACACCTTC.

This clonotype was counted only a few times. The V and J genes are TRBV9 and TRBJ1-2, with a tentative D call TRBD1 (5 bases). V lost 6 bases to trimming and J lost 2 bases, with 17 bases between them. Germline V gene data show CDR1 as SGDLS and CDR2 as YYNGEE. The CDR3 contains 15 residues. The chain's CDR3 is CASTPGGGPNYGYTF. The CDR3, as DNA: TGTGCCAGCACACCCGGCGGGGGACCCAACTATGGCTACACCTTC.

This clonotype was found a few times. This chain links TRBV12-3 or TRBV12-4 with TRBJ1-3; possibly TRBD1 for D (6 bases). Trimming left V 6 bases short and J 3 bases short, with 18 bases between. The CDR3 has 16 amino acids. The DNA of the CDR3 is TGTGCCAGCAGCCAGACAGGCCAGAGTTATGGAAACACCATATATTTT. Amino acids: CASSQTGQSYGNTIYF.